Presented here are 3 T cell receptor beta chains from one specimen sequenced in a study of T-cell memory formation after mild COVID-19. TCRdb recomputed calls from the 5' RACE reads with MiXCR, one row per CDR3 protein. The table includes around 340,000 distinct CDR3 sequences, roughly 15% detected once. Sequencing was carried out using PBMCs or a T cell subset sorted from them (not recorded which). These receptors were collected from a man aged 18 to 29 who had mild COVID-19 (a few samples of this study predate the infection). Cell type and time point are not known.

This clonotype was counted only a few times. The CDR3 reads CASSLDNGRWDQPQHF. DNA for the CDR3: TGTGCCAGCAGCTTAGACAATGGCAGGTGGGATCAGCCCCAGCATTTT. J is TRBJ1-5 and V is TRBV7-8; no reliable D call. Deletions cut 1 base from V and 5 bases from J, with 15 bases between. The germline V gene encodes CDR1 SGHVS and CDR2 FQNEAQ. The CDR3 totals 16 residues.

This chain connects TRBV7-9 to TRBJ2-1, with 7 bases matching TRBD2. The J segment lost 6 bases and the V segment lost 5 bases, leaving 13 bases of the junction unmatched. CDR3 size: 16 residues. Germline-derived CDR1 and CDR2 are SEHNR and FQNEAQ (reference sequence). CDR3 in DNA: TGTGCCAGCAGCATCTACTCCGGGGGGAGCGTCAATGAGCAGTTCTTC. Its translation is CASSIYSGGSVNEQFF. Full variable domain (missing parts from reference TRBV7-9 and TRBJ2-1): DTGVSQNPRHKITKRGQNVTFRCDPISEHNRLYWYRQTLGQGPEFLTYFQNEAQLEKSRLLSDRFSAERPKGSFSTLEIQRTEQGDSAMYLCASSIYSGGSVNEQFFGPGTRLTVL.

The V and J genes are TRBV7-9 and TRBJ1-1; possibly TRBD1 for D (5 bases). CDR3 size: 15 residues. Germline CDR1 SEHNR, CDR2 FQNEAQ (reference sequence). V was trimmed by 5 bases and J by 3 bases, leaving 16 bases between them. The CDR3 loop reads CASSTEGTLHTEAFF. The CDR3 DNA reads as TGTGCCAGCAGCACCGAGGGGACTCTGCACACTGAAGCTTTCTTT.